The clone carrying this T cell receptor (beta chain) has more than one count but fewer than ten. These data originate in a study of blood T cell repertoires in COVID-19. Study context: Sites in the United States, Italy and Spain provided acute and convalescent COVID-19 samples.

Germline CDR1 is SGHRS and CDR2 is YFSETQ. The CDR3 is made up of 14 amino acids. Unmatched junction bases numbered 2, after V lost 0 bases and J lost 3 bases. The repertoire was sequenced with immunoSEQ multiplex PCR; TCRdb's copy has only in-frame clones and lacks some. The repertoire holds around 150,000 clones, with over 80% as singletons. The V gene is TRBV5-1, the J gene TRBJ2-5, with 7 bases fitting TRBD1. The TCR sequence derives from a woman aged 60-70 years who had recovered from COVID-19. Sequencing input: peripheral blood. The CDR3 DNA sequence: TGCGCCAGCAGCTTGGGGACAGGCAAAGAGACCCAGTACTTC. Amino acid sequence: CASSLGTGKETQYF.